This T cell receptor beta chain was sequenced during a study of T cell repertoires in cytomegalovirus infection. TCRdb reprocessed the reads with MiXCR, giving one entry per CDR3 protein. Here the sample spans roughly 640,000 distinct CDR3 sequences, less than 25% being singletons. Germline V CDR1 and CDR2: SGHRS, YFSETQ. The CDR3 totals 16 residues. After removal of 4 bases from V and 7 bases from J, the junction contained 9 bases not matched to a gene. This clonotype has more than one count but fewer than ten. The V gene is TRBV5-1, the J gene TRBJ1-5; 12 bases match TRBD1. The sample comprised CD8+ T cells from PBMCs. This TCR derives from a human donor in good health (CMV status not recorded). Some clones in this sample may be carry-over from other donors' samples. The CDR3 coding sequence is TGCGCCAGCAGCGAAGCCGGGACAGGGGGCCACCAGCCCCAGCATTTT. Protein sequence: CASSEAGTGGHQPQHF.